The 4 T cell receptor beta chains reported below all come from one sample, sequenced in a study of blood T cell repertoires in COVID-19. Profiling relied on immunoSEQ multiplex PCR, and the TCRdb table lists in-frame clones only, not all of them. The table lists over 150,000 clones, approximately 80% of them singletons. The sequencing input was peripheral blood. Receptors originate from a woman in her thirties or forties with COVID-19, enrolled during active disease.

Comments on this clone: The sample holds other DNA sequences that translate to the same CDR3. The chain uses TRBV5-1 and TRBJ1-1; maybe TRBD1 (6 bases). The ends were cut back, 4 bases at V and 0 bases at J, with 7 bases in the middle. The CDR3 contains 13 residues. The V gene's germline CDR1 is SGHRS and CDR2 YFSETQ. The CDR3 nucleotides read TGCGCCAGCAGCACAGGGTTGAACACTGAAGCTTTCTTT. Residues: CASSTGLNTEAFF.

The CDR3 protein is CASRSNRQGNYGYTF. The CDR3 DNA is TGCGCCAGCAGATCAAATAGACAGGGAAATTATGGCTACACCTTC. The V gene is TRBV5-1, the J gene TRBJ1-2; 7 bases agree with TRBD1. The J segment lost 5 bases and the V segment lost 5 bases, leaving 12 bases of the junction unmatched. Germline V gene sequence: CDR1 SGHRS, CDR2 YFSETQ. The length of the CDR3 is 15 residues.

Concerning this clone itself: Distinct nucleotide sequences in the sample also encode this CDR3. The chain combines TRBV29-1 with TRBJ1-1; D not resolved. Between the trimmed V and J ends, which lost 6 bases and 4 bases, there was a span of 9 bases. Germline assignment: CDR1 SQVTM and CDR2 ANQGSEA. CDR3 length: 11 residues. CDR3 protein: CSVEWSTEAFF. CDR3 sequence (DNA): TGCAGCGTGGAGTGGTCCACTGAAGCTTTCTTT.

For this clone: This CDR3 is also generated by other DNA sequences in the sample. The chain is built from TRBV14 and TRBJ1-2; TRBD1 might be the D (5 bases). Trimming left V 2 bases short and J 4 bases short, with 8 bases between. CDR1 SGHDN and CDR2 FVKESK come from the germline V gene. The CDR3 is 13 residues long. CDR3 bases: TGTGCCAGCAGCCAACAGGGTTCCTATGGCTACACCTTC. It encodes CASSQQGSYGYTF.